The text below deals with one TCR beta chain. The V end was cut by 1 base, the J end by 3 bases, with 13 bases between. Germline lookup yields CDR1 LGHDT and CDR2 YNNKEL (reference sequence). This CDR3 has 16 amino acids. TCRdb's copy holds only in-frame clones and misses some; the assay was immunoSEQ multiplex PCR. The sample holds around 250,000 clones, roughly 82% seen once. The data belong to a study of blood T cell repertoires in COVID-19. Overall study context: Italy, Spain and the United States were the sources of the convalescent and acute COVID-19 samples.

Sequences were obtained from peripheral blood. The clonotype originates from a man older than 75 with acute or convalescent COVID-19. V gene TRBV3-1 (or the pseudogene TRBV3-2) combines with J gene TRBJ1-3; the D gene is possibly TRBD1 (5 bases). This CDR3 reads CASSQGQLSFGNTIYF. CDR3 bases: TGTGCCAGCAGCCAAGGACAGTTGAGTTTTGGAAACACCATATATTTT.